This T cell receptor (beta chain) was captured by sequencing in a study of shared T cell receptors in the human thymus (dated by TCRdb to about 2021). Regarding the complete study: The study examined how the human thymus generates shared, self-reactive T-cell receptor alpha chains.

This clone has a handful of counts. This clone's antigen is unknown. Base qualities are not provided; no much larger clone lies one nucleotide away. Library preparation used the immunoSEQ multiplex PCR assay. Entries here come from immuneACCESS through TCRdb and include only in-frame sequences with V and J called. Some clones fail to appear in such tables; in the studies checked, an unresolved V gene covers under half of the shortfall, and the cause of the remainder is unknown. Recorded for this sample are about 380,000 clones; 95% of them occurred a single time. The ten largest clones capture 0.015% to 0.025% of the sample. Spanning cysteine to phenylalanine, the CDR3 consists of 18 amino acids. Of the read, only the CDR3 DNA is kept; its 54 bases are in frame from base 1. Taken from the germline V gene (reference sequence), the CDR1 and CDR2 loops are GTSNPN and SVGIG. At the junction V is shortened by 1 base and J by 3 bases; bases outside the gene matches: 10.

Input material: thymocytes. The chain employs TRBV30 and TRBJ2-5; 14 bases in the junction line up with TRBD2. The TCR originated in a human donor. The DNA is as follows: TGTGCCTGGAGTGGCGGGCCTGTGGGACTAGCGGGAGAAGAGACCCAGTACTTC. Translation gives CAWSGGPVGLAGEETQYF.